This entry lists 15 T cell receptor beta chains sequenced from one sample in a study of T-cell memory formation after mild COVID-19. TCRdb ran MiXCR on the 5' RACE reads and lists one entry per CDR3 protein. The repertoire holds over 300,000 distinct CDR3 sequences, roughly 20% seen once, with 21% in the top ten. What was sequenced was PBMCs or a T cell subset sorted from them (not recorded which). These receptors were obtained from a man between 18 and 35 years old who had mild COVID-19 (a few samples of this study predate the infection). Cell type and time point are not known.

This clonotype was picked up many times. In DNA, the CDR3 is TGTGCCAGCAGCCAGAGTGGCAGCGGGGAGCTGTTTTTT. Encoded protein: CASSQSGSGELFF. This chain connects TRBV4-2 to TRBJ2-2, with D unclear. CDR1 and CDR2 from the germline V gene are LGHNA and YNFKEQ. The CDR3 totals 13 residues. The ends were cut back, 3 bases at V and 7 bases at J, with 9 bases in the middle.

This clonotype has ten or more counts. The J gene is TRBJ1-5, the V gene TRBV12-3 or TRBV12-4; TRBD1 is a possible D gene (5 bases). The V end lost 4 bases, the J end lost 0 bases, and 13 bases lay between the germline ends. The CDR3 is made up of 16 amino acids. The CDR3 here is CASSYAGTYSNQPQHF. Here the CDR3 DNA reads TGTGCCAGCAGTTACGCAGGGACTTATAGCAATCAGCCCCAGCATTTT.

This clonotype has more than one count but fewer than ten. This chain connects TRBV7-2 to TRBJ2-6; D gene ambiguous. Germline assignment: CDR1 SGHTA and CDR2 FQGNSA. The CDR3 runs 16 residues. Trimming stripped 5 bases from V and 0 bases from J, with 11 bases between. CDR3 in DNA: TGTGCCAGCAGCAGGCGATTCAGCTCTGGGGCCAACGTCCTGACTTTC. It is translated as CASSRRFSSGANVLTF.

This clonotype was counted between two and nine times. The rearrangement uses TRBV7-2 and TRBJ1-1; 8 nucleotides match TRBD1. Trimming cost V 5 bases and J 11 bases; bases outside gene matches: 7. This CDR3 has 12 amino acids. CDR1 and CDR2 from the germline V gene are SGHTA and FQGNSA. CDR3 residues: CASSTGQGTAFF. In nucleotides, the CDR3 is TGTGCCAGCAGCACCGGACAGGGAACGGCTTTCTTT.

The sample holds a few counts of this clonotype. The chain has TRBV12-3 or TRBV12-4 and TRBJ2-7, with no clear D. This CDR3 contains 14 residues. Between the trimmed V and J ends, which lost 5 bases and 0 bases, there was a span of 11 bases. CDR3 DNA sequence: TGTGCCAGCAGTCGTAGTTACGGCTCCTACGAGCAGTACTTC. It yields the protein CASSRSYGSYEQYF.

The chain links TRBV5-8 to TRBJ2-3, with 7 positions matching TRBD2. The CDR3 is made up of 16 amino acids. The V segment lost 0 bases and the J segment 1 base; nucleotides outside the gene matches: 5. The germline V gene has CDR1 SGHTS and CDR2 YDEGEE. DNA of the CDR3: TGTGCCAGCAGCTTGGATCCTAGCGGAGGCACAGATACGCAGTATTTT. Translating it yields CASSLDPSGGTDTQYF.

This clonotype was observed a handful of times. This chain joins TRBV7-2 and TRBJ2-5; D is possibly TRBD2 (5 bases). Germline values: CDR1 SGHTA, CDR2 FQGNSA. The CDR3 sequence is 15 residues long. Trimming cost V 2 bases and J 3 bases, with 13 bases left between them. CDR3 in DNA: TGTGCCAGCAGCTTAAATCGCGGGCCGGAAGAGACCCAGTACTTC. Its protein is CASSLNRGPEETQYF. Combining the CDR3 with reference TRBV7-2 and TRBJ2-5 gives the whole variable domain GAGVSQSPSNKVTEKGKDVELRCDPISGHTALYWYRQSLGQGLEFLIYFQGNSAPDKSGLPSDRFSAERTGGSVSTLTIQRTQQEDSAVYLCASSLNRGPEETQYFGPGTRLLVL.

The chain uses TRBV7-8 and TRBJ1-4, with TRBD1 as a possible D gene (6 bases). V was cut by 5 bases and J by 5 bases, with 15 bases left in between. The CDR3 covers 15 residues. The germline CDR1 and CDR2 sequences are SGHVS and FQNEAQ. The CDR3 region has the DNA TGTGCCAGCAGCCCTCAGGGGCACCTAAATGAAAAACTGTTTTTT. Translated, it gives CASSPQGHLNEKLFF.

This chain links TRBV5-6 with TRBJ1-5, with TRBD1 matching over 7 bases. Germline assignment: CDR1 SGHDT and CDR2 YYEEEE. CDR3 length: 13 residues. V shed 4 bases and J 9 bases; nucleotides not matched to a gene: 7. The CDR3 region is CASSDRVGGPQHF. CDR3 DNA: TGTGCCAGCAGCGACAGGGTTGGGGGGCCCCAGCATTTT.

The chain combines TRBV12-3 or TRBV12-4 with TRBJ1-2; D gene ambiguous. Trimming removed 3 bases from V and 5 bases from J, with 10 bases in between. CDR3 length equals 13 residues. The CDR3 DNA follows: TGTGCCAGCAGTTTCGTCCCAGCTTATGGCTACACCTTC. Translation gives CASSFVPAYGYTF.

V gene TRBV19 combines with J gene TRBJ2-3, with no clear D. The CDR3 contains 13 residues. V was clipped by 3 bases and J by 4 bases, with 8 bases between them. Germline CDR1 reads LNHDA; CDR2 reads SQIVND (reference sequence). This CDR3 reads CASSIYGPDTQYF. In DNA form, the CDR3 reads TGTGCCAGTAGTATTTACGGGCCAGATACGCAGTATTTT.

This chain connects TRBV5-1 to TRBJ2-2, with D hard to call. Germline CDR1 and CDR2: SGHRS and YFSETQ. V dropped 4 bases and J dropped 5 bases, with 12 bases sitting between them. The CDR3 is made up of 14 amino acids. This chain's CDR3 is CASSEGATTGELFF. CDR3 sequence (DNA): TGCGCCAGCAGCGAAGGAGCCACAACCGGGGAGCTGTTTTTT.

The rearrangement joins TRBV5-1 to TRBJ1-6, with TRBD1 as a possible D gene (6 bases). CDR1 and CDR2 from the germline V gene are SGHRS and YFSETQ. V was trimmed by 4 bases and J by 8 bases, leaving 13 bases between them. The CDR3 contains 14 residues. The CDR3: CASSVTGQYSPLHF. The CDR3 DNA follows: TGCGCCAGCAGCGTAACCGGACAGTATTCACCCCTCCACTTT.

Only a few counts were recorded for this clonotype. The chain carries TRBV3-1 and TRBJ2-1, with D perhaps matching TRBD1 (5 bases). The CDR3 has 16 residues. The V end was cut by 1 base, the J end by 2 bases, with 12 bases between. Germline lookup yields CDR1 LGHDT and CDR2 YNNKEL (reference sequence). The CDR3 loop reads CASSQATGSAYNEQFF. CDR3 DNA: TGTGCCAGCAGCCAAGCCACAGGATCTGCCTACAATGAGCAGTTCTTC.

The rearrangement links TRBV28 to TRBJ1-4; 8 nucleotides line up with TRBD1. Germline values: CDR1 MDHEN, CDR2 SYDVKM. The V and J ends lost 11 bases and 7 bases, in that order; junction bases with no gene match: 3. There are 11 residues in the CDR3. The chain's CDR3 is CAGQGGEKLFF. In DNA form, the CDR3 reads TGTGCCGGACAGGGAGGTGAAAAACTGTTTTTT.